The 6 T cell receptor beta chains given below trace back to one sample, sequenced in a study of neoadjuvant nivolumab and ipilimumab in lung cancer. Clones were read by immunoSEQ multiplex PCR, and TCRdb kept only the in-frame ones, dropping some. In the table there are about 27,000 clones, roughly 76% of which are singletons. The sample here was tumor tissue, taken after neoadjuvant nivolumab, alone or with ipilimumab, at or shortly before surgery. Receptors originate from an adult with non-small cell lung cancer.

V is TRBV6-1 and J is TRBJ2-4; D is perhaps TRBD1 (5 bases). The CDR3 contains 16 residues. V lost 4 bases and J 0 bases, leaving 13 bases between the germline ends. The V gene's germline CDR1 is MNHNS and CDR2 SASEGT. CDR3 loop: CASSAHMTVAKNIQYF. In DNA form, the CDR3 reads TGTGCCAGCAGTGCCCACATGACAGTAGCCAAAAACATTCAGTACTTC.

The chain carries TRBV6-4 and TRBJ2-2; D remains ambiguous. The ends were cut back, 3 bases at V and 14 bases at J, with 10 bases in the middle. CDR1 and CDR2 (germline): MRHNA, SNTAGT. The CDR3 length is 11 residues. The CDR3 coding sequence is TGTGCCAGCAGTGATGGGTGGCGACTGTTTTTT. It codes for CASSDGWRLFF.

V and J are TRBV6-5 and TRBJ2-5; 7 nucleotides agree with TRBD2. V was clipped by 0 bases and J by 5 bases; unmatched bases: 3. The CDR3 is 14 residues long. From germline, CDR1 is MNHEY and CDR2 SVGAGI. Here the CDR3 DNA reads TGTGCCAGCAGTTACTCCGGGGGGTCTGAGACCCAGTACTTC. Amino acid sequence: CASSYSGGSETQYF.

This chain uses TRBV4-2 with TRBJ2-7; 14 nucleotides match TRBD2. The length of the CDR3 is 19 residues. CDR1 is LGHNA, CDR2 YNFKEQ, per germline. The ends lost 4 bases at V and 2 bases at J; junction bases unmatched: 13. The CDR3 loop is CASSPISGLAGGFAYEQYF. CDR3 in DNA: TGTGCCAGCAGCCCGATAAGCGGACTAGCGGGGGGATTCGCCTACGAGCAGTACTTC.

The V gene is TRBV2, the J gene TRBJ2-4, with D tentatively TRBD1 or TRBD2 (5 bases each). Trimming left V 6 bases short and J 10 bases short, with 19 bases between. CDR1 and CDR2 from the germline V gene are SNHLY and FYNNEI. This CDR3 comprises 14 residues. In DNA form, the CDR3 reads TGTGCCAGCAGGGAAATAGGGACCTCAGGGATTCAGTACTTC. Protein product: CASREIGTSGIQYF.

This clone was seen a few times. The chain couples TRBV14 to TRBJ1-4; D is unresolved. The CDR3 has 13 residues. Trimming shortened V by 4 bases and J by 10 bases, and 13 bases separated the two germline ends. Germline V gives CDR1 SGHDN, CDR2 FVKESK. CDR3 loop: CASSLHGRGKLFF. In nucleotides, the CDR3 is TGTGCCAGCAGCCTTCATGGACGGGGAAAACTGTTTTTT.